Below are 3 T cell receptor beta chains sequenced from a single sample in a study of blood T cell repertoires in COVID-19. The data were produced by immunoSEQ multiplex PCR, yet TCRdb's version contains in-frame clones alone and is incomplete. The sample has about 270,000 clones, 65% to 85% seen once. Sequencing input: peripheral blood. These TCRs come from a man older than 75 with acute or convalescent COVID-19.

This chain connects TRBV18 to TRBJ2-3; 10 bases match TRBD2. CDR1 is KGHSH and CDR2 is LQKENI in the germline V gene. The trim removed 0 bases at V and 2 bases at J, leaving 2 bases unmatched. This CDR3 region has 16 residues. CDR3 DNA: TGTGCCAGCTCACCACCGGGACTAGCGAACACAGATACGCAGTATTTT. Translated: CASSPPGLANTDTQYF. Full variable domain (missing parts from reference TRBV18 and TRBJ2-3): NAGVMQNPRHLVRRRGQEARLRCSPMKGHSHVYWYRQLPEEGLKFMVYLQKENIIDESGMPKERFSAEFPKEGPSILRIQQVVRGDSAAYFCASSPPGLANTDTQYFGPGTRLTVL.

The CDR3 sequence: CASSPGTEYGYTF. The CDR3 DNA sequence: TGTGCCAGCTCACCCGGGACAGAATATGGCTACACCTTC. The V call is TRBV18, the J call TRBJ1-2; 7 nucleotides line up with TRBD1. The V and J ends lost 3 bases and 5 bases, in that order; junction bases with no gene match: 3. This CDR3 is built from 13 residues. Germline assignment: CDR1 KGHSH and CDR2 LQKENI.

The chain combines TRBV4-1 with TRBJ2-1; 9 bases line up with TRBD1. Unmatched junction bases numbered 6, after V lost 1 base and J lost 8 bases. From germline, CDR1 is MGHRA and CDR2 YSYEKL. The CDR3 contains 15 residues. The CDR3 DNA reads TGCGCCAGCAGCCAAGGGGGACAGGGTTCGGATGAGCAGTTCTTC. Encoded protein: CASSQGGQGSDEQFF.